One sample yielded the 26 T cell receptor beta chains listed below, sequenced in a study of control samples from healthy donors and cancer patients. This table comes from immunoSEQ multiplex PCR, and its TCRdb copy is limited to in-frame clones, with some not included. The sample lists more than 100,000 clones, roughly 90% seen once, with approximately 8% in the top ten. Sequenced: PBMCs. The receptors here all came from a man aged 45 to 65 with head and neck cancer.

This chain connects TRBV5-4 to TRBJ2-1; 8 bases align to TRBD2. J was trimmed by 0 bases and V by 3 bases; bases with no gene match: 2. CDR3 length: 15 residues. Germline-derived CDR1 and CDR2 are SGHNT and YYREEE (reference sequence). CDR3 in amino acids: CASSWSGSSYNEQFF. The CDR3 DNA sequence: TGTGCCAGCAGCTGGAGCGGGAGCTCCTACAATGAGCAGTTCTTC. Full variable domain (outside the CDR3, taken from reference TRBV5-4 and TRBJ2-1): ETGVTQSPTHLIKTRGQQVTLRCSSQSGHNTVSWYQQALGQGPQFIFQYYREEENGRGNFPPRFSGLQFPNYSSELNVNALELDDSALYLCASSWSGSSYNEQFFGPGTRLTVL.

V usage is TRBV19 and J usage is TRBJ2-3; no clear D. The ends were cut back, 1 base at V and 6 bases at J, with 11 bases in the middle. CDR1 and CDR2 from the germline V gene are LNHDA and SQIVND (reference sequence). The CDR3 runs 14 residues. Here the CDR3 DNA reads TGTGCCAGTAGTATAGGACTCGACCTGGATACGCAGTATTTT. Translating gives CASSIGLDLDTQYF.

The CDR3 sequence: CASSLTGQEVYEQYF. DNA for the CDR3: TGCGCCAGCAGCCTAACGGGACAGGAGGTCTACGAGCAGTACTTC. The chain combines TRBV5-1 with TRBJ2-7; 8 bases map to TRBD1. V was clipped by 4 bases and J by 3 bases; unmatched bases: 9. Germline assignment: CDR1 SGHRS and CDR2 YFSETQ. The CDR3 length is 15 residues.

This chain's CDR3 is CASSQGLAGGPYEQYF. In DNA, the CDR3 is TGTGCCAGCAGCCAAGGACTAGCGGGGGGGCCCTACGAGCAGTACTTC. V and J are TRBV3-1 (or the pseudogene TRBV3-2) and TRBJ2-7, with 14 bases identical to TRBD2. Trimming cost V 1 base and J 2 bases; bases outside gene matches: 1. CDR1 and CDR2 (germline): LGHDT, YNNKEL (reference sequence). CDR3 length: 16 amino acids.

Of note for this clone: This CDR3 is also generated by other DNA sequences in the sample. CDR3 nucleotides: TGTGCCACCGCCGCCTCGGGGGCGGATACGCAGTATTTT. This encodes CATAASGADTQYF. V usage is TRBV24-1 and J usage is TRBJ2-3, with D tentatively TRBD1 or TRBD2 (6 bases each). Germline loops: CDR1 KGHDR, CDR2 SFDVKD. CDR3 length: 13 amino acids. The V and J ends lost 9 bases and 6 bases respectively, with 15 bases between them.

V and J are TRBV10-3 and TRBJ2-3; 8 bases align to TRBD2. This CDR3 has 17 amino acids. Germline V gene data show CDR1 as ENHRY and CDR2 as SYGVKD. The V and J ends lost 11 bases and 2 bases, in that order; junction bases with no gene match: 18. The CDR3 DNA follows: TGTGCCTCAAACGACGCGGGAGGCTCTCTATACACAGATACGCAGTATTTT. This gives the protein CASNDAGGSLYTDTQYF.

The J gene is TRBJ1-6, the V gene TRBV5-1; D gene uncertain. The CDR3 is 13 amino acids. Germline V gives CDR1 SGHRS, CDR2 YFSETQ. Between the trimmed V and J ends, which lost 0 bases and 5 bases, there was a span of 3 bases. This chain's CDR3 is CASSLEDNSPLHF. The CDR3 nucleotides read TGCGCCAGCAGCTTGGAAGATAATTCACCCCTCCACTTT.

The rearrangement joins TRBV25-1 to TRBJ2-3, with D unclear. V shed 3 bases and J shed 3 bases, with 13 bases lying between them. The V gene's germline CDR1 is MGHDK and CDR2 SYGVNS. CDR3 length: 15 amino acids. The CDR3 DNA is TGTGCCAGCAGTGATATCCGGGCGTCAACAGATACGCAGTATTTT. This gives the protein CASSDIRASTDTQYF. The full variable domain, its missing parts supplied by reference TRBV25-1 and TRBJ2-3, is EADIYQTPRYLVIGTGKKITLECSQTMGHDKMYWYQQDPGMELHLIHYSYGVNSTEKGDLSSESTVSRIRTEHFPLTLESARPSHTSQYLCASSDIRASTDTQYFGPGTRLTVL.

In its sample, this clone was seen once. This chain joins TRBV2 and TRBJ2-3; D possibly uses TRBD1 or TRBD2 (5 bases each). Germline V CDR1 and CDR2: SNHLY, FYNNEI. This CDR3 comprises 15 residues. The V and J ends lost 8 bases and 0 bases respectively, with 15 bases between them. CDR3 amino acids: CASLGLRDSTDTQYF. For the CDR3, the DNA is TGTGCCAGCTTGGGGCTCCGGGACAGCACAGATACGCAGTATTTT. The full variable domain, in which reference TRBV2 and TRBJ2-3 provide the parts outside the CDR3, is EPEVTQTPSHQVTQMGQEVILRCVPISNHLYFYWYRQILGQKVEFLVSFYNNEISEKSEIFDDQFSVERPDGSNFTLKIRSTKLEDSAMYFCASLGLRDSTDTQYFGPGTRLTVL.

The rearrangement joins TRBV6-5 to TRBJ2-1; D not certain. Germline loops: CDR1 MNHEY, CDR2 SVGAGI. V was trimmed by 11 bases and J by 2 bases, leaving 16 bases between them. The CDR3 is 14 amino acids. The CDR3 sequence: CADPSLWAYNEQFF. The CDR3 nucleotides are TGTGCCGACCCGTCGTTGTGGGCCTACAATGAGCAGTTCTTC.

The chain carries TRBV5-1 and TRBJ2-5, with TRBD1 matching over 10 bases. V dropped 3 bases and J dropped 5; count of bases not matched to a gene: 10. The germline V gene encodes CDR1 SGHRS and CDR2 YFSETQ. There are 16 residues in the CDR3. In DNA form, the CDR3 reads TGCGCCAGCAGCTCTCAAGGACAGGGGGAAGGGGAGACCCAGTACTTC. Protein product: CASSSQGQGEGETQYF. The variable domain in full, completed from reference TRBV5-1 and TRBJ2-5, reads KAGVTQTPRYLIKTRGQQVTLSCSPISGHRSVSWYQQTPGQGLQFLFEYFSETQRNKGNFPGRFSGRQFSNSRSEMNVSTLELGDSALYLCASSSQGQGEGETQYFGPGTRLLVL.

The V call is TRBV6-5, the J call TRBJ1-2; 12 nucleotides match TRBD1. Per germline, CDR1 MNHEY and CDR2 SVGAGI. Losses at the gene ends were 0 bases for V and 7 bases for J; bases not matched to a gene: 3. The CDR3 runs 15 residues. The CDR3 region is CASSYSGTGGFGYTF. CDR3 in DNA: TGTGCCAGCAGTTACTCAGGGACAGGGGGCTTTGGCTACACCTTC.

This sequence joins TRBV11-2 and TRBJ1-6; the D gene is possibly TRBD1 (5 bases). The CDR3 is 17 residues long. Trimming cost V 1 base and J 9 bases, with 19 bases left between them. Germline loops: CDR1 SGHAT, CDR2 FQNNGV. The CDR3 protein is CASSLVPGGNPVSPLHF. In nucleotides, the CDR3 is TGTGCCAGCAGCTTAGTCCCGGGGGGTAATCCGGTTTCACCCCTCCACTTT.

This sequence joins TRBV19 and TRBJ2-7, with D perhaps matching TRBD2 (6 bases). V was clipped by 5 bases and J by 5 bases, with 13 bases between them. This CDR3 has 13 residues. CDR1 is LNHDA and CDR2 is SQIVND in the germline V gene (reference sequence). CDR3 DNA: TGTGCCAGTAGTTTACGAGGCGGGGACGAGCAGTACTTC. Translating gives CASSLRGGDEQYF.

The J gene is TRBJ1-3, the V gene TRBV19; possibly TRBD1 for D (6 bases). Trimming cost V 11 bases and J 3 bases, with 17 bases left between them. This CDR3 contains 14 residues. Germline V lookup: CDR1 LNHDA, CDR2 SQIVND (reference sequence). The CDR3 DNA follows: TGTGCCCCCCGCGGGGGGGGCTTTGGAAACACCATATATTTT. It yields the protein CAPRGGGFGNTIYF. The full variable domain, with the rest looked up from reference TRBV19 and TRBJ1-3, is DGGITQSPKYLFRKEGQNVTLSCEQNLNHDAMYWYRQDPGQGLRLIYYSQIVNDFQKGDIAEGYSVSREKKESFPLTVTSAQKNPTAFYLCAPRGGGFGNTIYFGEGSWLTVV.

The gene calls are TRBV4-1 and TRBJ2-5; D remains ambiguous. Germline V gene lookup returns CDR1 MGHRA and CDR2 YSYEKL. This CDR3 is built from 16 residues. V lost 1 base and J 5 bases, leaving 17 bases between the germline ends. CDR3 loop: CASSQGVTDVMETQYF. The CDR3 nucleotides are TGCGCCAGCAGCCAAGGCGTTACGGACGTGATGGAGACCCAGTACTTC.

This chain uses TRBV7-2 with TRBJ2-1; D possibly corresponds to TRBD1 (6 bases). The CDR3 totals 14 residues. V was cut by 5 bases and J by 7 bases, with 15 bases left in between. The germline V gene has CDR1 SGHTA and CDR2 FQGNSA. Here the CDR3 DNA reads TGTGCCAGCAGCACACCACAGGGAGCTAATGAGCAGTTCTTC. Its protein is CASSTPQGANEQFF.

V gene TRBV11-3 combines with J gene TRBJ2-7; D unresolved. Germline assignment: CDR1 SGHNT and CDR2 YENEEA. This CDR3 comprises 10 residues. V was trimmed by 4 bases and J by 11 bases, leaving 9 bases between them. The CDR3 loop is CASSSPPKYF. The CDR3 coding sequence is TGTGCCAGCAGCTCCCCGCCGAAGTACTTC.

This clone showed up just a few times. The chain uses TRBV27 and TRBJ1-5; D is unresolved. Germline V gives CDR1 MNHEY, CDR2 SMNVEV (reference sequence). The CDR3 runs to 15 residues. V lost 7 bases to trimming and J lost 3 bases, with 16 bases between them. The CDR3 DNA reads as TGTGCCAGCAAGGTATCGGCGGGTTACAATCAGCCCCAGCATTTT. Its translation: CASKVSAGYNQPQHF.

The chain uses TRBV5-1 and TRBJ2-3; D remains unclear. The V end was cut by 0 bases, the J end by 5 bases, with 13 bases between. Germline CDR1 is SGHRS and CDR2 is YFSETQ. CDR3 length equals 15 residues. CDR3 loop: CASSLGGVSGDTQYF. The DNA of the CDR3 is TGCGCCAGCAGCTTGGGGGGTGTCTCGGGAGATACGCAGTATTTT.

The V and J genes are TRBV6-5 and TRBJ2-7; D ambiguous. The CDR3 runs to 13 residues. Germline CDR1 is MNHEY and CDR2 is SVGAGI. V shed 7 bases and J shed 2 bases, with 12 bases lying between them. The CDR3 coding sequence is TGTGCCAGCAACTACAGCCCTGCCTACGAGCAGTACTTC. Protein: CASNYSPAYEQYF.

The rearrangement uses TRBV5-1 and TRBJ1-1; 10 nucleotides line up with TRBD1. Unmatched junction bases numbered 7, after V lost 4 bases and J lost 4 bases. The V gene's germline CDR1 is SGHRS and CDR2 YFSETQ. The CDR3 sequence is 15 residues long. The CDR3 region is CASSNRQGAGTEAFF. CDR3 DNA: TGCGCCAGCAGCAACCGACAGGGGGCTGGCACTGAAGCTTTCTTT.

CDR3 in amino acids: CATGPRGDRGVTEAFF. DNA for the CDR3: TGTGCCACCGGCCCCAGAGGTGACAGGGGAGTAACTGAAGCTTTCTTT. The chain uses TRBV24-1 and TRBJ1-1; 8 nucleotides agree with TRBD1. Germline-derived CDR1 and CDR2 are KGHDR and SFDVKD. J was trimmed by 5 bases and V by 9 bases; bases with no gene match: 16. The CDR3 has 16 residues.

The rearrangement links TRBV5-1 to TRBJ2-1; 12 bases line up with TRBD2. CDR1 and CDR2 from the germline V gene are SGHRS and YFSETQ. V shed 4 bases, J shed 9 bases, and the junction held 11 bases outside the gene matches. The CDR3 contains 16 residues. The CDR3 DNA reads as TGCGCCAGCAGCGCCAGCACTAGCGGGAGGCCCCTTGAGCAGTTCTTC. Its protein is CASSASTSGRPLEQFF.

The chain employs TRBV7-9 and TRBJ1-1, with a weak D call TRBD1 (5 bases). Trimming removed 3 bases at V and 5 bases at J, with 10 bases between. The V gene's germline CDR1 is SEHNR and CDR2 FQNEAQ (reference sequence). The CDR3 spans 13 residues. DNA of the CDR3: TGTGCCAGCAGCTTCGGGACTCTGACTGAAGCTTTCTTT. This sequence encodes CASSFGTLTEAFF.

The V call is TRBV6-5, the J call TRBJ1-6, with 8 nucleotides matching TRBD1. The ends lost 6 bases at V and 6 bases at J; junction bases unmatched: 4. Per the germline V gene, CDR1 is MNHEY and CDR2 is SVGAGI. This CDR3 is 14 amino acids long. CDR3 DNA: TGTGCCAGCAGCCGGGACAGGTTTAATTCACCCCTCCACTTT. Protein product: CASSRDRFNSPLHF.